The 27 T cell receptor beta chains below all came from one sample that was sequenced in a study of tumor-infiltrating lymphocytes in primary liver carcinoma. Unsorted whole blood supplied the RNA, and germline DNA was extracted too. Starting material of 500 to 600 ng total RNA yielded TCR beta cDNA via a constant-region primer. Libraries for TCR beta were built through three nested multiplex PCR rounds, which together made up a slightly modified ARM-PCR procedure. With TRBV1-TRBV30 forward primers and a C-beta reverse primer, the first two PCR rounds were run for 10 cycles each. A single record per CDR3 protein comes from TCRdb applying MiXCR to the multiplex PCR reads. The data hold 310,000 or so distinct CDR3 sequences, with nearly 60% observed a single time. The sequenced material came from peripheral blood. These receptors all come from a woman between 25 and 40 years old with primary liver carcinoma and hepatitis B virus infection.

Concerning this clonotype itself: This may come from a read error, since a much larger clone is one base off. This chain connects TRBV4-1 to TRBJ1-4, with TRBD1 identical over 7 bases. Germline loops: CDR1 MGHRA, CDR2 YSYEKL. Trimming removed 4 bases from V and 10 bases from J; junction bases left unmatched: 15. The CDR3 has 16 amino acids. For the CDR3, the DNA is TGCGCCAGCAGCCCGGGAGACAGGGACTATTATGTAAAACTGTTTTTT. Translating gives CASSPGDRDYYVKLFF.

This clonotype has only one observation. A junction boundary mismatches the germline segment, possibly from a read error. Here the CDR3 reads CASGYRTGELFF. In DNA form, the CDR3 reads TGTGCCAGCGGTTATCGGACGGGGGAGCTGTTTTTT. V and J are TRBV6-2 or TRBV6-3 and TRBJ2-2, with D unclear. The CDR3 is 12 residues long. Per the germline V gene, CDR1 is MNHEY and CDR2 is SVGEGT.

A few counts support this clonotype. This may come from a read error, since a much larger clone is one base off. The CDR3 loop is CASGYSALAGGGDEQFF. CDR3 in DNA: TGTGCCAGCGGTTACTCCGCACTAGCGGGAGGCGGCGATGAGCAGTTCTTC. The chain combines TRBV6-9 with TRBJ2-1; 12 nucleotides align to TRBD2. The length of the CDR3 is 17 residues. Germline V lookup: CDR1 MNHGY, CDR2 SVAAGI.

The table lists this clonotype with many counts. V and J are TRBV4-2 and TRBJ2-1, with D possibly TRBD2 on 6 matching bases. V shed 0 bases and J shed 4 bases, with 13 bases lying between them. The V gene's germline CDR1 is LGHNA and CDR2 YNFKEQ. The CDR3 covers 16 residues. The CDR3 DNA is TGTGCCAGCAGCCAAGATCTACGGGGGTATTACAATGAGCAGTTCTTC. It translates to CASSQDLRGYYNEQFF.

Of note for this clonotype: A read error may be the cause here, since a much bigger clone is one base away. The rearrangement joins TRBV4-3 to TRBJ2-3; weak D call: TRBD2 (6 bases). This CDR3 is 16 amino acids long. The germline V gene has CDR1 LGHNA and CDR2 YSLEER. CDR3 in amino acids: CASSHRASGSTDTQYF. CDR3 sequence (DNA): TGTGCCAGCAGCCATAGGGCGAGCGGGAGCACAGATACGCAGTATTTT.

This clonotype has at least ten counts. The genes are TRBV29-1 and TRBJ2-7; the match to TRBD2 covers 15 bases. CDR3 size: 14 residues. V lost 3 bases and J lost 7; bases outside the gene matches: 4. Germline CDR1 is SQVTM and CDR2 is ANQGSEA. In nucleotides, the CDR3 is TGCAGCGTTGAGGGACTAGCGGGAGGAGGTGAGCAGTACTTC. Residues: CSVEGLAGGGEQYF.

There are many counts of this clonotype. The chain joins TRBV4-3 to TRBJ2-7; a weak D match, TRBD1 (6 bases). The germline V gene has CDR1 LGHNA and CDR2 YSLEER. There are 14 residues in the CDR3. Trimming stripped 4 bases from V and 3 bases from J, with 13 bases between. The CDR3 region is CASSRAPDSYEQYF. The DNA for the CDR3 is TGCGCCAGCAGCCGGGCCCCGGACAGCTACGAGCAGTACTTC.

V and J are TRBV6-5 and TRBJ1-5; perhaps TRBD1 as D (5 bases). CDR1 MNHEY and CDR2 SVGAGI come from the germline V gene. The germline V and J ends were trimmed by 0 bases and 2 bases, with 8 bases remaining between them. CDR3 length: 15 residues. The CDR3 is CASSYSAGCNQPQHF. CDR3 DNA: TGTGCCAGCAGTTACTCGGCAGGGTGCAATCAGCCCCAGCATTTT.

A note on this clonotype: Being one base from a much bigger clone, this may be a read error. The chain is built from TRBV12-5 and TRBJ2-1; D might be TRBD2 (5 bases). The length of the CDR3 is 15 residues. Germline CDR1 LGHNT, CDR2 FRNRAP. V was trimmed by 10 bases and J by 0 bases, leaving 16 bases between them. Here the CDR3 reads CANGKTTPSYNEQFF. The CDR3, as DNA: TGTGCTAATGGCAAGACTACCCCCTCCTACAATGAGCAGTTCTTC.

This chain links TRBV14 with TRBJ1-1; D unclear. V was trimmed by 4 bases and J by 1 base, leaving 13 bases between them. The CDR3 consists of 15 residues. In germline, CDR1 is SGHDN, CDR2 FVKESK. The CDR3 nucleotides are TGTGCCAGCAGCCGAGCGCACGGCCCGAACACTGAAGCTTTCTTT. Amino acid sequence: CASSRAHGPNTEAFF. Filled out from reference TRBV14 and TRBJ1-1, the complete variable domain reads EAGVTQFPSHSVIEKGQTVTLRCDPISGHDNLYWYRRVMGKEIKFLLHFVKESKQDESGMPNNRFLAERTGGTYSTLKVQPAELEDSGVYFCASSRAHGPNTEAFFGQGTRLTVV.

The sample holds a few counts of this clonotype. J is TRBJ2-7 and V is TRBV6-1, with D unclear. Trimming shortened V by 2 bases and J by 6 bases, and 17 bases separated the two germline ends. CDR3 length equals 15 residues. Germline CDR1 is MNHNS and CDR2 is SASEGT. CDR3 coding DNA: TGTGCCAGCAGTGAAATCGTCCGGTCCTTCGGCGAGCAGTACTTC. Translation gives CASSEIVRSFGEQYF.

The sample holds a few counts of this clonotype. The rearrangement joins TRBV12-5 to TRBJ1-1, with 7 bases lining up with TRBD1. The length of the CDR3 is 11 residues. V shed 7 bases and J 9 bases; nucleotides not matched to a gene: 5. CDR1 is LGHNT and CDR2 is FRNRAP in the germline V gene. The CDR3 spells CASAPDRQAFF. CDR3 DNA sequence: TGTGCTAGTGCTCCGGACAGGCAAGCTTTCTTT.

This clonotype was found once. This may be a read error, as it is one base from a much larger clone. The chain recombines TRBV6-5 with TRBJ2-7; tentative D call: TRBD2 (6 bases). CDR1 is MNHEY and CDR2 is SVGAGI in the germline V gene. The V gene lost 2 bases and the J gene lost 4 bases, with 15 bases spanning the gap. The CDR3 extends over 15 amino acids. The CDR3 DNA follows: TGTGCCAGCAGTTACGGGCTAGTGGGAGGTTACGAGCAGTACTTC. Protein product: CASSYGLVGGYEQYF.

CDR3 loop: CASSLALGESEKLFF. The CDR3 DNA is TGCGCCAGCAGCTTGGCTCTAGGGGAATCCGAAAAACTGTTTTTT. V usage is TRBV5-1 and J usage is TRBJ1-4; TRBD1 is a possible D gene (5 bases). The CDR3 length is 15 residues. V was shortened by 0 bases and J by 8 bases, with 14 bases between the two germline ends. The V gene's germline CDR1 is SGHRS and CDR2 YFSETQ.

Comments on this clonotype: A read error may be the cause here, since a much bigger clone is one base away. The rearrangement joins TRBV6-9 to TRBJ1-2; D not resolved. Germline assignment: CDR1 MNHGY and CDR2 SVAAGI. The CDR3 totals 12 residues. The CDR3 coding sequence is TGTGTCAGCACACAAACTAACTATGGCTACACCTTC. It specifies CVSTQTNYGYTF.

The V and J genes are TRBV28 and TRBJ2-1, with 7 positions matching TRBD2. The V gene end was trimmed by 5 bases and the J gene end by 7 bases; junction bases not matched to a gene: 2. Per germline, CDR1 MDHEN and CDR2 SYDVKM. CDR3 length equals 12 residues. The CDR3 DNA is TGTGCCAGCAGTACTAGCGTGAATGAGCAGTTCTTC. Its translation: CASSTSVNEQFF.

This clonotype came up many times. The chain joins TRBV11-2 to TRBJ2-1; a possible D gene is TRBD2 (6 bases). The CDR3 covers 16 residues. V dropped 0 bases and J dropped 2 bases, with 11 bases sitting between them. Germline V CDR1 and CDR2: SGHAT, FQNNGV. CDR3 sequence: CASSLDLAPTYNEQFF. The CDR3 DNA is TGTGCCAGCAGCTTAGATCTAGCGCCGACCTACAATGAGCAGTTCTTC.

The gene calls are TRBV7-8 and TRBJ2-1; TRBD2 matches 7 bases. V shed 8 bases, J shed 15 bases, and the junction held 13 bases outside the gene matches. The CDR3 contains 12 residues. CDR1 is SGHVS and CDR2 is FQNEAQ in the germline V gene. The CDR3 reads CASAQSGGMWFF. Here the CDR3 DNA reads TGTGCCAGCGCCCAGTCGGGGGGTATGTGGTTCTTC. Together with reference TRBV7-8 and TRBJ2-1, the CDR3 gives the full variable domain: GAGVSQSPRYKVAKRGQDVALRCDPISGHVSLFWYQQALGQGPEFLTYFQNEAQLDKSGLPSDRFFAERPEGSVSTLKIQRTQQEDSAVYLCASAQSGGMWFFGPGTRLTVL.

The genes are TRBV6-4 and TRBJ2-2; maybe TRBD2 (5 bases). The V end lost 5 bases, the J end lost 5 bases, and 12 bases lay between the germline ends. Germline V gives CDR1 MRHNA, CDR2 SNTAGT. The CDR3 extends over 14 amino acids. CDR3 DNA sequence: TGTGCCAGCAGTCCCATGACGGGGACCGGGGAGCTGTTTTTT. It yields the protein CASSPMTGTGELFF.

Regarding this clonotype: At one boundary the junction diverges from the germline segment, which might be a read error. The chain is built from TRBV11-2 and TRBJ2-5; D call uncertain. The germline gives CDR1 SGHAT, CDR2 FQNNGV. The CDR3 runs 15 residues. CDR3 loop: CANSSPQTTIETQHF. In nucleotides, the CDR3 is TGTGCCAACAGCTCTCCCCAAACTACGATAGAGACCCAGCACTTC.

Concerning this clonotype itself: A much larger clonotype is one base distant, so this may be a read error. The V call is TRBV12-3 or TRBV12-4, the J call TRBJ2-5; 12 positions match TRBD2. After removal of 2 bases from V and 7 bases from J, the junction contained 5 bases not matched to a gene. The CDR3 runs 15 residues. DNA for the CDR3: TGTGCCAGCAGTTTACTAGCGGGAGGGGGAGGGACCCAGTACTTC. Amino acid sequence: CASSLLAGGGGTQYF.

Concerning this clonotype: A clone one base away is much larger, so this may be a read error. Because it lacks the conserved phenylalanine or tryptophan at the end, this CDR3 is likely a read error. V and J are TRBV6-1 and TRBJ2-1; 10 positions match TRBD2. Unmatched junction bases numbered 12, after V lost 5 bases and J lost 5 bases. The CDR3 covers 17 residues. Per the germline V gene, CDR1 is MNHNS and CDR2 is SASEGT. In nucleotides, the CDR3 is TGTGCCAGCAGTACCCTAGGCGGGACTAGCGCCCACAATGAGCAGTTCCTC. As protein: CASSTLGGTSAHNEQFL.

Worth noting for this clonotype: The junction departs from the called germline gene at one end, perhaps through a read error. The rearrangement joins TRBV7-9 to TRBJ2-3; the D is unclear. This CDR3 has 13 amino acids. Germline V lookup: CDR1 SEHNR, CDR2 FQNEAQ (reference sequence). Here the CDR3 DNA reads TGTGTCAGCAGCTTGAGAAGCTCAGATATGCAGTATTTT. It translates to CVSSLRSSDMQYF.

Points on this clonotype: A much larger clone lies a single base off, so this may be a read error. The gene calls are TRBV12-3 or TRBV12-4 and TRBJ2-7; D possibly corresponds to TRBD1 (5 bases). This CDR3 has 14 residues. The CDR3 sequence is CTSSLGRNAYEQYF. CDR3 DNA: TGTACCAGCAGTTTGGGGCGCAACGCTTACGAGCAGTACTTC.

This clonotype was observed at least ten times. V is TRBV11-2 and J is TRBJ2-1; TRBD2 matches 11 bases. V was pared by 1 base and J by 7 bases, with 6 bases of the junction left unmatched. Looked up from germline, CDR1 is SGHAT and CDR2 is FQNNGV. There are 16 residues in the CDR3. The CDR3 region has the DNA TGTGCCAGCAGCTTAGTGGGGGGGACTAGCGGTAATGAGCAGTTCTTC. Protein product: CASSLVGGTSGNEQFF.

This clonotype was found once. CDR3 residues: CASSIAIPYEQYF. The CDR3 nucleotides are TGTGCCAGTAGTATAGCGATCCCCTACGAGCAGTACTTC. This chain connects TRBV19 to TRBJ2-7; no reliable D call. The CDR3 extends over 13 amino acids. Germline assignment: CDR1 LNHDA and CDR2 SQIVND (reference sequence). V was cut by 1 base and J by 2 bases, with 6 bases left in between.

The chain combines TRBV5-1 with TRBJ2-7; TRBD2 matches 10 bases. This CDR3 region has 15 residues. Germline assignment: CDR1 SGHRS and CDR2 YFSETQ. J was trimmed by 5 bases and V by 0 bases; bases with no gene match: 5. CDR3 amino acids: CASSLGAGGFDEQYF. The CDR3 DNA sequence: TGCGCCAGCAGCTTGGGAGCGGGAGGGTTCGACGAGCAGTACTTC.